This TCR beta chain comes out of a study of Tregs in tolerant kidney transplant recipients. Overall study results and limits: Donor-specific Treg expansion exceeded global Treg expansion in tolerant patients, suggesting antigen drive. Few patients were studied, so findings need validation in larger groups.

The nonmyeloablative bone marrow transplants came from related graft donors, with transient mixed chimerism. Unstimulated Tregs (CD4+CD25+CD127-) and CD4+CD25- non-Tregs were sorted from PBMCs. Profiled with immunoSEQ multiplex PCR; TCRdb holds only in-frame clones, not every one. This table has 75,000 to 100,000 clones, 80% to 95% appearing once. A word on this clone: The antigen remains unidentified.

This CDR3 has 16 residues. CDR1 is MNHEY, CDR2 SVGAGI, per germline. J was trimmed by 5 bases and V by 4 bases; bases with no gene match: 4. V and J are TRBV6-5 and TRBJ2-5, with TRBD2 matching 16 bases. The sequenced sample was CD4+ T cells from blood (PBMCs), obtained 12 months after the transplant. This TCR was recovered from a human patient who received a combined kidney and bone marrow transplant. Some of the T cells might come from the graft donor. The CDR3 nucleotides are TGTGCCAGCAGTTCGGGACTAGCGGGAGGGCGGGAGACCCAGTACTTC. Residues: CASSSGLAGGRETQYF.